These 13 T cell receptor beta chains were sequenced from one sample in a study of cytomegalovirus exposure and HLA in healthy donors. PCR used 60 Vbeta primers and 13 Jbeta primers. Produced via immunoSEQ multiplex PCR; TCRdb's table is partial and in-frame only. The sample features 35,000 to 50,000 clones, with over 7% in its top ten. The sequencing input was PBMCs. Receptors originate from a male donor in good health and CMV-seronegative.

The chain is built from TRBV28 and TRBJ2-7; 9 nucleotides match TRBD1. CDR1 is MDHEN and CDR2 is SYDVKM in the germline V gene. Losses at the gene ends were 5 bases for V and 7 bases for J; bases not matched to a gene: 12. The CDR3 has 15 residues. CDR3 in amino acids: CASSTPGTGKREQYF. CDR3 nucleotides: TGTGCCAGCAGTACCCCCGGGACAGGGAAGAGGGAGCAGTACTTC.

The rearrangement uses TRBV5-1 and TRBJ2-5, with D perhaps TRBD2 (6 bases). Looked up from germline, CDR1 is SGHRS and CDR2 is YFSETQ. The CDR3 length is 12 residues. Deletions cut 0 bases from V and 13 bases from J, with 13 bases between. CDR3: CASSLEAGTAYF. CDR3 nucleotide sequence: TGCGCCAGCAGCTTGGAGGCGGGAACGGCGTACTTC.

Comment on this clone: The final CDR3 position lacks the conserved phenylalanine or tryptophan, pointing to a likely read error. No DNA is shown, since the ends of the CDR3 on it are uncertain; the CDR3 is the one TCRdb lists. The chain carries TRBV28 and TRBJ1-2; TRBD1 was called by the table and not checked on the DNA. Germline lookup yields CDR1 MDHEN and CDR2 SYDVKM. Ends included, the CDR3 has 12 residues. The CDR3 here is CASSRTGRTFDH.

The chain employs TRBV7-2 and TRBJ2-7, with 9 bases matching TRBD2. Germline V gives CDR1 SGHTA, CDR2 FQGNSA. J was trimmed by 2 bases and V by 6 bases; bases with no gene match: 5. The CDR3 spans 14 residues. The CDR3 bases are TGTGCCAGCAGGCAGACTAGCGGTCCCTACGAGCAGTACTTC. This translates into CASRQTSGPYEQYF.

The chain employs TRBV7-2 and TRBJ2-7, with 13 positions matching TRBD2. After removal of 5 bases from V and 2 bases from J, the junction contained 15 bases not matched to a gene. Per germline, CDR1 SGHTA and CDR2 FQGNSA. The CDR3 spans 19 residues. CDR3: CASSPIGLAGEMSPYEQYF. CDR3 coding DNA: TGTGCCAGCAGCCCAATTGGACTAGCGGGAGAAATGAGCCCCTACGAGCAGTACTTC.

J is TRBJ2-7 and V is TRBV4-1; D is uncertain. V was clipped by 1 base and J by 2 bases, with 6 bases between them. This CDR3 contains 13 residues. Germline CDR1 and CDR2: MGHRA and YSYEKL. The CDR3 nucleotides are TGCGCCAGCAGCCAAGTATATACCTACGAGCAGTACTTC. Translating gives CASSQVYTYEQYF.

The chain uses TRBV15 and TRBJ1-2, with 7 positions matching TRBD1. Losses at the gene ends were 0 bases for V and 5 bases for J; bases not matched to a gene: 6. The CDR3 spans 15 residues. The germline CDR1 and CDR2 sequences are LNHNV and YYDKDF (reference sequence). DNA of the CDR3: TGTGCCACCAGCAGAGACAACAGGGGCGGGTATGGCTACACCTTC. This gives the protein CATSRDNRGGYGYTF.

CDR3 amino acids: CASSYIQRTNQPQHF. The DNA for the CDR3 is TGTGCCAGCAGCTATATACAGCGGACCAATCAGCCCCAGCATTTT. The V and J genes are TRBV5-8 and TRBJ1-5, with D hard to call. This CDR3 has 15 residues. The germline gives CDR1 SGHTS, CDR2 YDEGEE. The V and J ends lost 3 bases and 3 bases respectively, with 13 bases between them.

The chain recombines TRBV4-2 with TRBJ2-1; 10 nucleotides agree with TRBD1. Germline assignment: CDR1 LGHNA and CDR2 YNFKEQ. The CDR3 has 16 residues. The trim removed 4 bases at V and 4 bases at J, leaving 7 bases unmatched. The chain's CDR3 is CASSPGQGGRYNEQFF. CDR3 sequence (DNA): TGTGCCAGCAGCCCTGGACAGGGGGGTAGGTACAATGAGCAGTTCTTC.

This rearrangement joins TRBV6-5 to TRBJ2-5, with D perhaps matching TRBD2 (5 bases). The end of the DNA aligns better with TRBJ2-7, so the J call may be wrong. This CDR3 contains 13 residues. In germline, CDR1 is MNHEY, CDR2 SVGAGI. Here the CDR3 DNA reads TGTGCCAGCAGTCCCATGAGGGACTACGAGCAGTACTTC. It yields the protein CASSPMRDYEQYF.

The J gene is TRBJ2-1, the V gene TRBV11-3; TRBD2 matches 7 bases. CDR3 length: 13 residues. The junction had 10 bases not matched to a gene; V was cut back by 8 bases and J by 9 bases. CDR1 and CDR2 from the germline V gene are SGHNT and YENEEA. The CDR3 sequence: CASSREGRGEQFF. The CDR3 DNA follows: TGTGCCAGCTCGAGGGAGGGTCGGGGTGAGCAGTTCTTC.

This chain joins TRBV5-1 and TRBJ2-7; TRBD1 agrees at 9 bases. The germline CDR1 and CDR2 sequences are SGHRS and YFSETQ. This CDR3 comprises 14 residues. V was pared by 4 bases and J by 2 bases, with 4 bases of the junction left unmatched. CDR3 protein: CASSRDRAPYEQYF. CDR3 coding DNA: TGCGCCAGCAGCCGGGACAGGGCCCCCTACGAGCAGTACTTC.

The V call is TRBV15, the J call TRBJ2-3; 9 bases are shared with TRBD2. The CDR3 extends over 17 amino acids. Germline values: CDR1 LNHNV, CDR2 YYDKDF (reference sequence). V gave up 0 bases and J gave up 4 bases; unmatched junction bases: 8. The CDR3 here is CATSRDVKREVADTQYF. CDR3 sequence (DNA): TGTGCCACCAGCAGAGATGTTAAGCGGGAGGTCGCAGATACGCAGTATTTT.